The 2 T cell receptor beta chains below all came from one sample that was sequenced in a study of T-cell reconstitution after alpha-beta-depleted transplantation in children. Unique molecular identifiers were incorporated during preparation of the TCRbeta library. MiXCR was run by TCRdb on the PCR reads, yielding one entry per CDR3 protein. The sample includes roughly 790,000 distinct CDR3 sequences, under 20% seen only once; the top ten take roughly 5%. Material: PBMCs, mostly from graft donor cells, obtained 360 days after TCRalphabeta/CD19-depleted stem cell transplant. The origin of the receptors is a male patient under 18 who had a stem cell transplant for acute lymphoblastic leukemia, so the T cells may come from the graft donor.

The chain is built from TRBV5-1 and TRBJ2-1, with 7 bases aligning to TRBD2. Germline V lookup: CDR1 SGHRS, CDR2 YFSETQ. The CDR3 extends over 14 amino acids. After removal of 0 bases from V and 5 bases from J, the junction contained 2 bases not matched to a gene. CDR3 sequence: CASSLVGGDNEQFF. The CDR3 DNA is TGCGCCAGCAGCTTGGTGGGGGGGGACAATGAGCAGTTCTTC.

Many counts were recorded for this clonotype. The V call is TRBV28, the J call TRBJ1-5; TRBD1 might be the D (6 bases). CDR1 is MDHEN and CDR2 is SYDVKM in the germline V gene. This CDR3 comprises 15 residues. The V end lost 7 bases, the J end lost 4 bases, and 17 bases lay between the germline ends. CDR3 loop: CASTSRGMLNQPQHF. In DNA, the CDR3 is TGTGCCAGCACTTCCAGGGGAATGTTGAATCAGCCCCAGCATTTT.